The 9 T cell receptor beta chains reported below all come from one sample, sequenced in a study of beta chain features in type 1 diabetes. Study-wide points: People with Type 1 diabetes carried modestly yet significantly shorter TCRB CDR3s in all four CD4+ subsets.

No antigens are known for them. Every bit of the isolated RNA underwent reverse transcription, so sequencing read expressed TCRB transcripts. Assay: immunoSEQ multiplex PCR; the TCRdb copy retains only in-frame clones and omits some. The repertoire holds around 650,000 clones, with roughly 12% as singletons. The sequenced sample consisted of naive CD4+ T cells from blood. The receptors come from a man aged 25 to 40 with type 1 diabetes.

This clone came up a few times. The chain links TRBV5-1 to TRBJ2-3; D could derive from TRBD1 or TRBD2 (5 bases each). V was clipped by 2 bases and J by 0 bases, with 10 bases between them. This CDR3 comprises 15 residues. Germline lookup yields CDR1 SGHRS and CDR2 YFSETQ. CDR3 coding DNA: TGCGCCAGCAGCTTATCGGGGCAGAGCACAGATACGCAGTATTTT. It specifies CASSLSGQSTDTQYF. Based on the CDR3 plus reference TRBV5-1 and TRBJ2-3, the full variable domain is KAGVTQTPRYLIKTRGQQVTLSCSPISGHRSVSWYQQTPGQGLQFLFEYFSETQRNKGNFPGRFSGRQFSNSRSEMNVSTLELGDSALYLCASSLSGQSTDTQYFGPGTRLTVL.

The chain is built from TRBV7-9 and TRBJ1-4; 9 bases agree with TRBD1. Unmatched junction bases numbered 4, after V lost 6 bases and J lost 5 bases. This CDR3 has 14 residues. Germline CDR1 and CDR2: SEHNR and FQNEAQ (reference sequence). CDR3 region: CASRPGQGNEKLFF. The CDR3 nucleotides read TGTGCCAGCAGACCGGGACAGGGAAATGAAAAACTGTTTTTT.

V is TRBV5-1 and J is TRBJ2-7, with D perhaps TRBD2 (6 bases). V lost 5 bases to trimming and J lost 3 bases, with 12 bases between them. CDR3 length: 13 residues. Germline values: CDR1 SGHRS, CDR2 YFSETQ. In DNA form, the CDR3 reads TGCGCCAGCAGGATCGGGGGAATCTACGAGCAGTACTTC. It encodes CASRIGGIYEQYF.

The chain employs TRBV28 and TRBJ2-4; possibly TRBD1 for D (6 bases). The CDR3 length is 13 residues. CDR1 is MDHEN and CDR2 is SYDVKM in the germline V gene. V lost 4 bases to trimming and J lost 12 bases, with 16 bases between them. The CDR3 sequence is CASSWDTPDHQYF. Here the CDR3 DNA reads TGTGCCAGCAGTTGGGACACCCCAGACCATCAGTACTTC.

This chain uses TRBV27 with TRBJ2-7; D unresolved. CDR3 length: 13 residues. Germline CDR1 and CDR2: MNHEY and SMNVEV (reference sequence). V was pared by 6 bases and J by 3 bases, with 12 bases between. CDR3: CASRALGFYEQYF. CDR3 DNA: TGTGCCAGCAGGGCCCTAGGGTTCTACGAGCAGTACTTC.

The sample holds a few counts of this clone. A read error may produce the germline difference seen at one junction end. The chain uses TRBV29-1 and TRBJ2-5; 7 bases are shared with TRBD2. CDR1 and CDR2 from the germline V gene are SQVTM and ANQGSEA. The CDR3 runs to 16 residues. Written as DNA, the CDR3 is TGCAGCGCTGAAGAGGGGAGGGCAGGGAGAAGGAAGACCCAGTACTTC. Its translation is CSAEEGRAGRRKTQYF.

This clone appeared a few times. V usage is TRBV28 and J usage is TRBJ2-7; D unclear. In germline, CDR1 is MDHEN, CDR2 SYDVKM. Trimming took off 2 bases at V and 4 bases at J, with 9 bases between the two ends. The CDR3 has 13 residues. Here the CDR3 reads CASSLGRLYEQYF. The CDR3 nucleotides are TGTGCCAGCAGTTTAGGGCGTCTTTACGAGCAGTACTTC.

Only a few counts were recorded for this clone. The chain couples TRBV29-1 to TRBJ2-1; D is uncertain. The length of the CDR3 is 13 residues. V lost 7 bases and J 8 bases, leaving 18 bases between the germline ends. Germline CDR1 reads SQVTM; CDR2 reads ANQGSEA. This CDR3 reads CSGNSFTGDEQFF. The DNA for the CDR3 is TGCAGCGGAAACTCGTTTACTGGGGATGAGCAGTTCTTC.

This clone was detected only a few times. This chain connects TRBV4-3 to TRBJ2-1, with TRBD2 matching 10 bases. The V segment lost 5 bases and the J segment 0 bases; nucleotides outside the gene matches: 1. The CDR3 sequence is 15 residues long. Germline-derived CDR1 and CDR2 are LGHNA and YSLEER. The CDR3 protein is CASSSSGGSYNEQFF. CDR3 nucleotide sequence: TGCGCCAGCAGCTCTAGCGGGGGCTCCTACAATGAGCAGTTCTTC.